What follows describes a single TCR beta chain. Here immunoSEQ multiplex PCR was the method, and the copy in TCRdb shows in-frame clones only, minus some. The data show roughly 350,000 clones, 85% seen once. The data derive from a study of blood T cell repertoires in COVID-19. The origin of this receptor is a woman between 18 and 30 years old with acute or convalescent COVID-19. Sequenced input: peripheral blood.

The CDR3 reads CASSETSGRRETQYF. The CDR3 DNA is TGTGCCAGCAGTGAGACTAGCGGGAGACGGGAGACCCAGTACTTC. The gene calls are TRBV9 and TRBJ2-5, with 12 bases lining up with TRBD2. CDR3 length: 15 residues. Germline CDR1 reads SGDLS; CDR2 reads YYNGEE. The V segment lost 5 bases and the J segment 5 bases; nucleotides outside the gene matches: 7. Full variable domain (missing parts from reference TRBV9 and TRBJ2-5): DSGVTQTPKHLITATGQRVTLRCSPRSGDLSVYWYQQSLDQGLQFLIQYYNGEERAKGNILERFSAQQFPDLHSELNLSSLELGDSALYFCASSETSGRRETQYFGPGTRLLVL.